The 12 T cell receptor beta chains presented below share a single source sample, sequenced in a study of OX40 agonist ivuxolimab in advanced cancers. Library creation used the immunoSEQ multiplex PCR assay. This immuneACCESS table, as held by TCRdb, lists in-frame sequences with V and J called but not all clones. Of the missing ones, under half trace to an unresolved V gene in checked studies; the others have no known cause. For this sample the table gives 25,000 to 40,000 clones, of which about 89% were detected only once. 20% to 30% of the sample goes to the ten largest clones. This specimen was CD4+ or CD8+ T cells sorted from blood, taken in a trial of the OX40 agonist ivuxolimab. The receptor set was obtained from an adult with an advanced solid tumor such as melanoma, head and neck, liver or kidney cancer.

This chain joins TRBV13 and TRBJ2-3; D might be TRBD2 (5 bases). This CDR3 contains 15 residues. Trimming took 6 bases from V and 1 from J, leaving 14 bases between them. Germline lookup yields CDR1 PRHDT and CDR2 FYEKMQ (reference sequence). The CDR3 loop reads CASRQAVEGTDTQYF. DNA for the CDR3: TGTGCCAGCAGACAAGCGGTGGAGGGCACAGATACGCAGTATTTT.

The CDR3: CASSLNRGNEQFF. The CDR3 DNA reads as TGCGCCAGCAGCCTAAACAGGGGGAATGAGCAGTTCTTC. The rearrangement uses TRBV4-1 and TRBJ2-1; 8 bases map to TRBD1. Trimming took 4 bases from V and 7 from J; bases not matched to a gene: 3. Germline loops: CDR1 MGHRA, CDR2 YSYEKL. The CDR3 sequence is 13 residues long.

The genes are TRBV6-6 and TRBJ1-1; 10 bases agree with TRBD1. Losses at the gene ends were 6 bases for V and 7 bases for J; bases not matched to a gene: 5. Germline V gene data show CDR1 as MNHNY and CDR2 as SVGAGI (reference sequence). This CDR3 has 13 amino acids. CDR3: CASSRQGAHEAFF. In nucleotides, the CDR3 is TGTGCCAGCAGCCGACAGGGGGCGCATGAAGCTTTCTTT.

The chain joins TRBV19 to TRBJ2-1, with a weak D call TRBD2 (7 bases). The CDR3 contains 19 residues. Deletions cut 7 bases from V and 7 bases from J, with 32 bases between. From germline, CDR1 is LNHDA and CDR2 SQIVND (reference sequence). The CDR3 bases are TGTGCCAGTACCCCCGGGGGAGCGGGAAGGGGGACGCGTTGGAATGAGCAGTTCTTC. Translation gives CASTPGGAGRGTRWNEQFF.

This clone was seen a single time. The chain has TRBV19 and TRBJ1-1, with D unclear. Germline CDR1 LNHDA, CDR2 SQIVND (reference sequence). This CDR3 is 13 amino acids long. Trimming pared 6 bases from V and 5 bases from J, leaving 13 bases between. DNA of the CDR3: TGTGCCAGTAGAGACCCCCGGAGGACTGAAGCTTTCTTT. This gives the protein CASRDPRRTEAFF.

The genes are TRBV5-1 and TRBJ2-7, with D perhaps matching TRBD2 (5 bases). This CDR3 has 13 amino acids. The V gene's germline CDR1 is SGHRS and CDR2 YFSETQ. Trimming took 4 bases from V and 3 from J, leaving 11 bases between them. CDR3 nucleotide sequence: TGCGCCAGCAGCCCGGAACTAGTCTACGAGCAGTACTTC. It yields the protein CASSPELVYEQYF. The full variable domain, in which reference TRBV5-1 and TRBJ2-7 provide the parts outside the CDR3, is KAGVTQTPRYLIKTRGQQVTLSCSPISGHRSVSWYQQTPGQGLQFLFEYFSETQRNKGNFPGRFSGRQFSNSRSEMNVSTLELGDSALYLCASSPELVYEQYFGPGTRLTVT.

V is TRBV19 and J is TRBJ1-4; 9 positions match TRBD1. Germline values: CDR1 LNHDA, CDR2 SQIVND (reference sequence). The length of the CDR3 is 14 residues. Trimming took 4 bases from V and 4 from J; bases not matched to a gene: 1. The CDR3 nucleotides read TGTGCCAGTAGTAGGGACAGGGTTAATGAAAAACTGTTTTTT. It codes for CASSRDRVNEKLFF.

The gene calls are TRBV18 and TRBJ1-1, with TRBD1 matching 8 bases. V was pared by 6 bases and J by 4 bases, with 10 bases of the junction left unmatched. Per the germline V gene, CDR1 is KGHSH and CDR2 is LQKENI. There are 15 residues in the CDR3. The CDR3 protein is CASSRLTGALTEAFF. The CDR3 DNA is TGTGCCAGCTCCCGGTTGACAGGGGCGCTCACTGAAGCTTTCTTT.

The rearrangement links TRBV5-1 to TRBJ1-6; D remains ambiguous. The ends were cut back, 4 bases at V and 0 bases at J, with 11 bases in the middle. Germline V gives CDR1 SGHRS, CDR2 YFSETQ. The CDR3 totals 16 residues. The CDR3 coding sequence is TGCGCCAGCAGCCAGACTGGCAGCTCCTATAATTCACCCCTCCACTTT. Translated, it gives CASSQTGSSYNSPLHF.

The chain employs TRBV28 and TRBJ1-5; maybe TRBD1 (6 bases). Trimming pared 3 bases from V and 2 bases from J, leaving 17 bases between. The CDR3 runs 17 residues. In germline, CDR1 is MDHEN, CDR2 SYDVKM. The CDR3 loop is CASSLVQGGYGNQPQHF. The CDR3 DNA reads as TGTGCCAGCAGTTTGGTACAGGGCGGGTATGGCAATCAGCCCCAGCATTTT.

The chain is built from TRBV5-8 and TRBJ1-1; 7 bases are a match to TRBD1. The V and J ends lost 4 bases and 4 bases, in that order; junction bases with no gene match: 13. CDR3 length equals 16 residues. The germline V gene has CDR1 SGHTS and CDR2 YDEGEE. In nucleotides, the CDR3 is TGTGCCAGCAGCCAAAAACAGGGGCGGGGAATCACTGAAGCTTTCTTT. Its protein is CASSQKQGRGITEAFF.

The rearrangement joins TRBV7-9 to TRBJ2-1; D gene unclear. The CDR3 sequence is 13 residues long. The germline V gene encodes CDR1 SEHNR and CDR2 FQNEAQ (reference sequence). Trimming stripped 3 bases from V and 4 bases from J, with 7 bases between. This CDR3 is CASSLRQYNEQFF. The CDR3 DNA reads as TGTGCCAGCAGCTTGCGGCAATACAATGAGCAGTTCTTC.